This T cell receptor beta chain was identified in a study of vaccination effects on CD4 cells after COVID-19. Broader study findings: Only a few convalescent patients and no early post-infection timepoints featured in the study. Only 1 of 255 vaccine-induced clones from healthy vaccinees cross-reacted with common cold coronaviruses.

Only a few counts were recorded for this clone. Its target is not known. Sequencing used immunoSEQ multiplex PCR; TCRdb keeps in-frame clones, though not all of them. The sample records 60,000 to 80,000 clones, around 69% being singletons. Scientists isolated CD4+ T cells after a roughly 9-day culture period ended. Vaccine administered to participants consisted of two doses of either BNT162b2 or mRNA-1273. Prior SARS-CoV-2 infection was absent in the vaccine recipients, as shown by negative nucleocapsid antibodies. On both days 3 and 7, half of the culture medium was replaced with IL-2 medium. The sequence was collected from a human donor who received a COVID-19 vaccine. The sequencing used CD4+ T cells from PBMCs cultured without peptide, collected after COVID-19 vaccination.

The DNA for the CDR3 is TGTGCCAGCAGCCAAGATTATCCGGGGCCTTCCCTATCTGGCTACACCTTC. It encodes CASSQDYPGPSLSGYTF. This chain uses TRBV14 with TRBJ1-2; perhaps TRBD1 as D (5 bases). CDR1 is SGHDN and CDR2 is FVKESK in the germline V gene. Between the trimmed V and J ends, which lost 0 bases and 7 bases, there was a span of 21 bases. This CDR3 is built from 17 residues.